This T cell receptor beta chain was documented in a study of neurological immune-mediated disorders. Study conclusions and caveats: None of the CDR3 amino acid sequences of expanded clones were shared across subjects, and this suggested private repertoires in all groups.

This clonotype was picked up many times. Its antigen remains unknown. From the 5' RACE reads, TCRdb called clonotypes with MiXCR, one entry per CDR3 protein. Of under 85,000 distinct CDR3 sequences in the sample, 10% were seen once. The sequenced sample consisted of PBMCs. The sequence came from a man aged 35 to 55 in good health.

The CDR3 here is CASNPHVWGTSVYNEQFF. CDR3 bases: TGCGCCAGCAATCCCCATGTTTGGGGGACTAGCGTTTACAATGAGCAGTTCTTC. The rearrangement links TRBV5-1 to TRBJ2-1; 10 bases match TRBD2. This CDR3 is 18 amino acids long. CDR1 is SGHRS, CDR2 YFSETQ, per germline. Unmatched junction bases numbered 16, after V lost 6 bases and J lost 4 bases.